A single sample is the source of the 31 T cell receptor beta chains below, sequenced in a study of blood T cells in healthy people across ages. Together with a sample-barcoded 5' primer, a J-beta primer mix was included in a second PCR lasting about 6 to 11 cycles. TCRdb reanalysed the 5' RACE reads using MiXCR and keeps one entry per CDR3 protein. The sample includes under 2 million distinct CDR3 sequences, 34% of them seen just once. The sample taken for sequencing was blood. Source of these receptors: a woman aged 25-40 years in good health.

In its sample, this clonotype was seen a few times. The gene calls are TRBV5-5 and TRBJ2-5; 12 bases are shared with TRBD1. The junction had 2 bases not matched to a gene; V was cut back by 3 bases and J by 5 bases. This CDR3 contains 14 residues. The germline gives CDR1 SGHKS, CDR2 YYEKEE (reference sequence). The CDR3 sequence is CASSWGQGAETQYF. The DNA for the CDR3 is TGTGCCAGCAGCTGGGGACAGGGGGCTGAGACCCAGTACTTC.

Details on this clonotype: The junction departs from germline at one end; a sequencing error may be responsible. The chain recombines TRBV5-1 with TRBJ2-3; 9 positions match TRBD2. There are 14 residues in the CDR3. The V gene's germline CDR1 is SGHRS and CDR2 YFSETQ. The CDR3 here is CASSVVAGADTRYF. CDR3 nucleotides: TGCGCCAGCAGCGTAGTAGCGGGAGCAGATACGCGGTATTTT.

This clonotype was detected a few times. The chain combines TRBV28 with TRBJ1-6; the match to TRBD1 covers 7 bases. The V and J ends lost 6 bases and 14 bases, in that order; junction bases with no gene match: 13. Germline V gives CDR1 MDHEN, CDR2 SYDVKM. The CDR3 spans 14 residues. The CDR3 DNA follows: TGTGCCAGCAGGTCACTAGGGACAGTAATTACCCTCCACTTT. This codes for CASRSLGTVITLHF.

This clonotype was detected many times. The chain recombines TRBV5-1 with TRBJ1-2; D is perhaps TRBD1 (6 bases). The germline V gene encodes CDR1 SGHRS and CDR2 YFSETQ. The CDR3 has 14 residues. The germline V and J ends were trimmed by 4 bases and 5 bases, with 15 bases remaining between them. In DNA, the CDR3 is TGCGCCAGCAGCCTTGGACAGAACGTTTATGGCTACACCTTC. It codes for CASSLGQNVYGYTF.

This clonotype was seen more than once but under ten times. The rearrangement joins TRBV4-1 to TRBJ2-1, with unresolved D. Germline CDR1 reads MGHRA; CDR2 reads YSYEKL. CDR3 length equals 14 residues. Deletions cut 3 bases from V and 6 bases from J, with 12 bases between. CDR3: CASSHSDRPNEQFF. The CDR3 nucleotides read TGCGCCAGCAGCCATTCGGACCGTCCCAATGAGCAGTTCTTC.

This clonotype was found many times. V usage is TRBV12-3 or TRBV12-4 and J usage is TRBJ2-1; D is unclear. V was shortened by 5 bases and J by 9 bases, with 5 bases between the two germline ends. The CDR3 loop spans 10 amino acids. CDR3 protein: CASSDIEQFF. The CDR3 DNA sequence: TGTGCCAGCAGTGACATTGAGCAGTTCTTC.

The sample holds a few counts of this clonotype. The chain combines TRBV3-1 with TRBJ2-7, with no clear D. Deletions cut 4 bases from V and 5 bases from J, with 9 bases between. The germline CDR1 and CDR2 sequences are LGHDT and YNNKEL (reference sequence). The CDR3 consists of 12 residues. CDR3 sequence reads: CASSREDHEQYF. CDR3 in DNA: TGTGCCAGCAGCCGCGAGGACCACGAGCAGTACTTC.

The chain combines TRBV5-1 with TRBJ1-4; TRBD1 matches 10 bases. The germline V gene has CDR1 SGHRS and CDR2 YFSETQ. The CDR3 is made up of 14 amino acids. J lost 10 bases, V lost 7 bases, and 10 bases had no gene match. This chain's CDR3 is CASEPSGQGLKLFF. CDR3 coding DNA: TGCGCCAGCGAACCCTCGGGACAGGGGTTAAAACTGTTTTTT.

This clonotype was observed many times. V is TRBV20-1 and J is TRBJ2-7; tentatively, D is TRBD2 (5 bases). The CDR3 consists of 12 residues. Between the trimmed V and J ends, which lost 2 bases and 1 base, there was a span of 6 bases. CDR1 and CDR2 from the germline V gene are DFQATT and SNEGSKA (reference sequence). CDR3 DNA: TGCAGTGCTAGAACTAGTTCCTACGAGCAGTACTTC. This sequence encodes CSARTSSYEQYF.

This clonotype was detected a few times. The chain links TRBV7-8 to TRBJ1-2, with TRBD1 as a possible D gene (5 bases). Trimming pared 1 base from V and 4 bases from J, leaving 19 bases between. The germline V gene encodes CDR1 SGHVS and CDR2 FQNEAQ. The CDR3 has 17 amino acids. The CDR3 sequence is CASSLGAAVQGTYGYTF. The DNA of the CDR3 is TGTGCCAGCAGCTTAGGGGCGGCAGTGCAGGGCACCTATGGCTACACCTTC.

The V gene is TRBV7-9, the J gene TRBJ2-4; weak D call: TRBD1 (6 bases). Germline V gene lookup returns CDR1 SEHNR and CDR2 FQNEAQ (reference sequence). CDR3 length: 14 amino acids. Between the trimmed V and J ends, which lost 5 bases and 13 bases, there was a span of 21 bases. In DNA, the CDR3 is TGTGCCAGCAGCACAGCGACAGGCTTGAGGGAGCAGTACTTC. It encodes CASSTATGLREQYF.

There are many counts of this clonotype. The V gene is TRBV5-1, the J gene TRBJ2-3; possibly TRBD1 for D (6 bases). The CDR3 extends over 13 amino acids. Trimming stripped 3 bases from V and 6 bases from J, with 11 bases between. Germline-derived CDR1 and CDR2 are SGHRS and YFSETQ. The CDR3 sequence: CASSSRQVDTQYF. CDR3 DNA sequence: TGCGCCAGCAGCTCTCGACAGGTGGATACGCAGTATTTT.

The J gene is TRBJ2-7, the V gene TRBV27; D is unclear. With 0 bases removed from V and 2 bases from J, the gap between germline ends came to 11 bases. This CDR3 has 15 amino acids. Germline CDR1 and CDR2: MNHEY and SMNVEV (reference sequence). The CDR3 DNA reads as TGTGCCAGCAGTTTATCCCCGACGTACCCCTACGAGCAGTACTTC. As protein: CASSLSPTYPYEQYF.

As for this clonotype: Since a much larger clone is just one base distant, this may be a read error. The CDR3 nucleotides are TGCAGCGTTGTTGGCTTTATTTTGAATGAGCAGTTATTC. Its protein is CSVVGFILNEQLF. The rearrangement links TRBV29-1 to TRBJ2-1; D gene ambiguous. The germline CDR1 and CDR2 sequences are SQVTM and ANQGSEA. This CDR3 contains 13 residues.

This clonotype appeared a few times. The chain has TRBV9 and TRBJ2-2; 7 bases align to TRBD1. V lost 3 bases and J lost 6; bases outside the gene matches: 8. CDR3 length: 15 residues. In germline, CDR1 is SGDLS, CDR2 YYNGEE. Here the CDR3 reads CASSGATGSAGELFF. DNA of the CDR3: TGTGCCAGCAGCGGTGCGACAGGGTCTGCCGGGGAGCTGTTTTTT. The complete variable domain, with remaining parts taken from reference TRBV9 and TRBJ2-2, reads DSGVTQTPKHLITATGQRVTLRCSPRSGDLSVYWYQQSLDQGLQFLIQYYNGEERAKGNILERFSAQQFPDLHSELNLSSLELGDSALYFCASSGATGSAGELFFGEGSRLTVL.

V gene TRBV20-1 combines with J gene TRBJ2-1; D call uncertain. CDR1 is DFQATT and CDR2 is SNEGSKA in the germline V gene (reference sequence). Trimming shortened V by 4 bases and J by 6 bases, and 7 bases separated the two germline ends. This CDR3 region has 11 residues. DNA of the CDR3: TGCAGTGCTAAAAATCCCAATGAGCAGTTCTTC. It is translated as CSAKNPNEQFF.

V gene TRBV7-9 combines with J gene TRBJ2-1; 7 bases align to TRBD1. The germline V gene has CDR1 SEHNR and CDR2 FQNEAQ (reference sequence). The CDR3 consists of 14 residues. V lost 2 bases to trimming and J lost 8 bases; unmatched junction nucleotides: 6. The CDR3 region has the DNA TGTGCCAGCAGCTTATTACAGGGGCTGGATGAGCAGTTCTTC. Its protein product is CASSLLQGLDEQFF.

This clonotype has just a few counts. The chain links TRBV12-3 or TRBV12-4 to TRBJ1-1; the D gene is possibly TRBD1 (5 bases). There are 13 residues in the CDR3. Trimming took off 4 bases at V and 11 bases at J, with 17 bases between the two ends. CDR3 sequence (DNA): TGTGCCAGCAGTTGGGACCGATCTCATGAGGCTTTCTTT. Amino acids: CASSWDRSHEAFF.

The chain has TRBV7-9 and TRBJ1-1; 9 nucleotides align to TRBD1. Trimming took 6 bases from V and 11 from J; bases not matched to a gene: 7. Germline-derived CDR1 and CDR2 are SEHNR and FQNEAQ (reference sequence). The CDR3 has 12 amino acids. CDR3 sequence (DNA): TGTGCCAGCAGTACTGGGACAGGGAATGCTTTCTTT. It specifies CASSTGTGNAFF. The full variable domain, its missing parts supplied by reference TRBV7-9 and TRBJ1-1, is DTGVSQNPRHKITKRGQNVTFRCDPISEHNRLYWYRQTLGQGPEFLTYFQNEAQLEKSRLLSDRFSAERPKGSFSTLEIQRTEQGDSAMYLCASSTGTGNAFFGQGTRLTVV.

This clonotype was seen ten or more times. The rearrangement joins TRBV4-1 to TRBJ1-5; D may be TRBD1 (6 bases). CDR1 is MGHRA and CDR2 is YSYEKL in the germline V gene. Trimming stripped 1 base from V and 0 bases from J, with 16 bases between. This CDR3 is 18 amino acids long. CDR3 sequence reads: CASSQGLEQGYSNQPQHF. CDR3 DNA sequence: TGCGCCAGCAGCCAAGGTCTCGAACAGGGCTATAGCAATCAGCCCCAGCATTTT.

In this sample, this clonotype turned up a few times. In nucleotides, the CDR3 is TGTGCCAGCAGCTTAGGACAGTCCCCCACGAAGAATGGCTACACCTTC. Its translation is CASSLGQSPTKNGYTF. The genes are TRBV7-9 and TRBJ1-2, with D possibly TRBD1 on 5 matching bases. This CDR3 has 16 amino acids. The germline gives CDR1 SEHNR, CDR2 FQNEAQ (reference sequence). Trimming removed 1 base at V and 6 bases at J, with 18 bases between.

This clonotype was observed a handful of times. The chain is built from TRBV7-7 and TRBJ2-3; 7 nucleotides agree with TRBD1. The CDR3 runs to 15 residues. J gave up 3 bases and V 2 bases, and 5 bases lay outside the gene matches. Germline CDR1 reads SSHAT; CDR2 reads FNYEAQ (reference sequence). As DNA, the CDR3 is TGTGCCAGCAGCTTAACAGACAGGGTAACAGATACGCAGTATTTT. Its protein product is CASSLTDRVTDTQYF. Full variable domain (outside the CDR3, taken from reference TRBV7-7 and TRBJ2-3): GAGVSQSPRYKVTKRGQDVTLRCDPISSHATLYWYQQALGQGPEFLTYFNYEAQPDKSGLPSDRFSAERPEGSISTLTIQRTEQRDSAMYRCASSLTDRVTDTQYFGPGTRLTVL.

This clonotype was detected many times. The V call is TRBV5-1, the J call TRBJ2-5; TRBD2 agrees at 7 bases. Germline lookup yields CDR1 SGHRS and CDR2 YFSETQ. The CDR3 sequence is 17 residues long. After removal of 4 bases from V and 3 bases from J, the junction contained 15 bases not matched to a gene. Here the CDR3 reads CASSPGPSGGGKETQYF. In DNA, the CDR3 is TGCGCCAGCAGCCCGGGACCTAGCGGCGGGGGAAAAGAGACCCAGTACTTC.

This clonotype was counted a few times. The rearrangement links TRBV5-1 to TRBJ1-1; TRBD1 is a possible D gene (6 bases). The CDR3 loop spans 14 amino acids. The V end was cut by 1 base, the J end by 3 bases, with 10 bases between. Germline values: CDR1 SGHRS, CDR2 YFSETQ. This chain's CDR3 is CASSLRTAYTEAFF. The CDR3 region has the DNA TGCGCCAGCAGCTTGCGGACAGCTTACACTGAAGCTTTCTTT. Drawing the rest from reference TRBV5-1 and TRBJ1-1, the complete variable domain is KAGVTQTPRYLIKTRGQQVTLSCSPISGHRSVSWYQQTPGQGLQFLFEYFSETQRNKGNFPGRFSGRQFSNSRSEMNVSTLELGDSALYLCASSLRTAYTEAFFGQGTRLTVV.

The chain carries TRBV20-1 and TRBJ2-7; D might be TRBD2 (6 bases). The J call is doubtful: the DNA matches TRBJ2-5 better. The CDR3 runs 12 residues. Germline loops: CDR1 DFQATT, CDR2 SNEGSKA (reference sequence). The DNA of the CDR3 is TGCAGTGCTACGCAGGAGGGAGAGACCCAGTACTTC. Residues: CSATQEGETQYF.

This clonotype was found a few times. The chain joins TRBV5-5 to TRBJ2-7; D is ambiguous. Trimming pared 2 bases from V and 7 bases from J, leaving 10 bases between. The CDR3 runs to 12 residues. The germline CDR1 and CDR2 sequences are SGHKS and YYEKEE (reference sequence). This chain's CDR3 is CASSFLRAEQYF. For the CDR3, the DNA is TGTGCCAGCAGCTTCTTAAGGGCAGAGCAGTACTTC.

V is TRBV20-1 and J is TRBJ1-2, with D maybe TRBD1 (5 bases). Germline CDR1 DFQATT, CDR2 SNEGSKA (reference sequence). Deletions cut 8 bases from V and 2 bases from J, with 12 bases between. The CDR3 length is 12 residues. DNA of the CDR3: TGCAGTCCCCTTTCAGGGAACTATGGCTACACCTTC. This encodes CSPLSGNYGYTF.

V is TRBV12-3 or TRBV12-4 and J is TRBJ1-5; no reliable D call. This CDR3 region has 14 residues. Between the trimmed V and J ends, which lost 2 bases and 6 bases, there was a span of 11 bases. The CDR3 coding sequence is TGTGCCAGCAGTTTATATTCGGTTGGTCAGCCCCAGCATTTT. Its protein is CASSLYSVGQPQHF.

The V call is TRBV3-1, the J call TRBJ2-2, with D possibly TRBD1 on 5 matching bases. This CDR3 has 16 residues. Trimming removed 1 base from V and 2 bases from J, with 11 bases in between. Germline assignment: CDR1 LGHDT and CDR2 YNNKEL (reference sequence). DNA of the CDR3: TGTGCCAGCAGCCAAGCCAGACAGCGAAACACCGGGGAGCTGTTTTTT. Protein product: CASSQARQRNTGELFF. Looking up the rest from reference TRBV3-1 and TRBJ2-2 gives the full variable domain: DTAVSQTPKYLVTQMGNDKSIKCEQNLGHDTMYWYKQDSKKFLKIMFSYNNKELIINETVPNRFSPKSPDKAHLNLHINSLELGDSAVYFCASSQARQRNTGELFFGEGSRLTVL.

This chain links TRBV10-3 with TRBJ2-1; a weak D match, TRBD1 (6 bases). The CDR3 loop spans 15 amino acids. From germline, CDR1 is ENHRY and CDR2 SYGVKD. V lost 8 bases and J 2 bases, leaving 16 bases between the germline ends. CDR3: CAILRRGGTYNEQFF. CDR3 DNA: TGTGCCATCCTGCGACGAGGGGGTACCTACAATGAGCAGTTCTTC.

The rearrangement uses TRBV20-1 and TRBJ2-5; possibly TRBD2 for D (7 bases). Germline V lookup: CDR1 DFQATT, CDR2 SNEGSKA (reference sequence). With 3 bases removed from V and 5 bases from J, the gap between germline ends came to 19 bases. CDR3 length: 15 amino acids. CDR3 region: CSASTYGGGAETQYF. CDR3 nucleotides: TGCAGTGCTAGTACTTATGGGGGGGGCGCGGAGACCCAGTACTTC.